The clone carrying this T cell receptor (beta chain) was seen only a few times. The antigen remains undetermined. A second 7 to 11 cycle PCR used barcoded and J-beta primers. TCRdb re-called the 5' RACE reads through MiXCR, storing one row per CDR3 protein. The profile shows about 830,000 distinct CDR3 sequences, around 62% of them singletons. The length of the CDR3 is 13 residues. Between the trimmed V and J ends, which lost 3 bases and 0 bases, there was a span of 3 bases. The germline CDR1 and CDR2 sequences are SQVTM and ANQGSEA. This sample stems from a study of blood T cells in healthy people across ages. Whole-study findings and limits: Researchers said unsorted PBMCs prevented a conclusive naive versus antigen-experienced comparison. Samples with more naive T cells showed higher observed beta diversity.

Total RNA was isolated from each sample in quantities of at least 5.5 micrograms. The clonotype comes from a man under 40 in good health. The V call is TRBV29-1, the J call TRBJ2-6; D is unclear. What was sequenced was blood. The CDR3 DNA reads TGCAGCGTTGAGAACTCTGGGGCCAACGTCCTGACTTTC. It yields the protein CSVENSGANVLTF.